This T cell receptor (beta chain) was identified during a study of blood T cell repertoires in COVID-19. Whole-study context: Acute and convalescent COVID-19 samples came from the United States, Italy and Spain. T cells, B-cell-depleted T cells, or PBMCs provided the cDNA or gDNA that served as material.

With 4 bases clipped from V and 1 base from J, the junction kept 4 bases outside the gene matches. Germline CDR1 is SGHAT and CDR2 is FQNNGV. This CDR3 is 15 amino acids long. Under the authors' procedure: How many nucleated cells were present was estimated from reference gene primer amplification. TCRdb's table, derived via immunoSEQ multiplex PCR, lists solely in-frame clones and lacks some. D and trimming come from the DNA, and the V and J calls and clone size come from that table. The sample includes 90,000 to 120,000 clones, about nine tenths seen only once; the top ten take approximately 15%. The sample taken for sequencing was peripheral blood. The source of this sequence is a man between 50 and 59 years old with acute or convalescent COVID-19. This chain uses TRBV11-2 with TRBJ2-1; TRBD1 agrees at 7 bases. In nucleotides, the CDR3 is TGTGCCAGCAGCTCGCTACAGGGGTCCTACAATGAGCAGTTCTTC. It codes for CASSSLQGSYNEQFF.